This TCR beta chain derives from a study of blood T cell repertoires in COVID-19. Study overall: Acute and convalescent COVID-19 samples came from the United States, Italy and Spain. T cells, B-cell-depleted T cells, or PBMCs provided the cDNA or gDNA that served as material.

Methods used by the authors: By means of reference gene primer amplification, nucleated cell counts were estimated. The table came from immunoSEQ multiplex PCR; TCRdb's copy has only in-frame clones and leaves some out. The V and J calls and clone size come from that table; D and trimming were worked out from the DNA. The sample records approximately 150,000 clones, 80% to 90% being singletons. Germline-derived CDR1 and CDR2 are SGHTA and FQGTGA. Trimming cost V 5 bases and J 3 bases; bases outside gene matches: 9. The CDR3 is made up of 16 amino acids. The sequenced sample consisted of peripheral blood. This receptor was identified in a woman aged 60-75 years with active COVID-19. V and J are TRBV7-3 and TRBJ2-1; 8 nucleotides agree with TRBD2. CDR3 in DNA: TGTGCCAGCAGCAAGGAAGCGGGAGTGAACTACAATGAGCAGTTCTTC. It encodes CASSKEAGVNYNEQFF.